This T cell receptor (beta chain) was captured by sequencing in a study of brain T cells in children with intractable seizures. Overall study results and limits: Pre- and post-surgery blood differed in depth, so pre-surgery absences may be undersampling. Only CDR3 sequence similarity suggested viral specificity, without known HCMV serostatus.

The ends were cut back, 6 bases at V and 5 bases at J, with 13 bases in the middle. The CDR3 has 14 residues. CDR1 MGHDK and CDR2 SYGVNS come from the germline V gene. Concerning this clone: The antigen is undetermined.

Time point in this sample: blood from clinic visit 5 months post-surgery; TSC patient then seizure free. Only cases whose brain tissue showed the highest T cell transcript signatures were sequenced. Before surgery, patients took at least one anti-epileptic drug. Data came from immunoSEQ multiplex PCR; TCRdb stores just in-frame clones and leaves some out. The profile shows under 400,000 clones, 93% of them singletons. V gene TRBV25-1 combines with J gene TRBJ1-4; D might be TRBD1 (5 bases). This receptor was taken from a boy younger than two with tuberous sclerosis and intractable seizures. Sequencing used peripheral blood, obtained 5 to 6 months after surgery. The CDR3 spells CASRGGDENEKLFF. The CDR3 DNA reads TGTGCCAGCAGGGGTGGGGACGAGAATGAAAAACTGTTTTTT.